The clone carrying this T cell receptor beta chain was detected many times. These data are taken from a study of blood T cell repertoires in COVID-19. Methods used by the authors: Amplification with reference gene primers provided the estimates of nucleated cell counts. Sequencing was performed with immunoSEQ multiplex PCR; in TCRdb, only in-frame clones are kept and a portion is missing. D and trimming come from the DNA, and the V and J calls and clone size come from that table. The sample lists 100,000 to 150,000 clones; roughly nine tenths were seen once. The V end was cut by 0 bases, the J end by 5 bases, with 9 bases between. The CDR3 has 14 residues. The germline V gene has CDR1 SGHDT and CDR2 YYEEEE.

This sequence originates from an older woman with COVID-19, enrolled during active disease. V gene TRBV5-6 combines with J gene TRBJ1-5; D might be TRBD1 (5 bases). Sequences were obtained from peripheral blood. CDR3 amino acids: CASSLGGRDQPQHF. The DNA for the CDR3 is TGTGCCAGCAGCTTGGGGGGCAGGGATCAGCCCCAGCATTTT.